This T cell receptor (beta chain) was identified in a study of vaccination and CD4 T cells after COVID-19. About the study: The makeup of the convalescents was six males and four females, two of them Hispanic. The authors exposed cells to overlapping spike peptides derived from SARS-CoV-2, HCoV-NL63, HCoV-OC43 and HCoV-229E.

Treatment noted: roughly 10-day PBMC culture with coronavirus spike peptide pools or control peptides (ViraFEST assay). US Alpha, Beta and Delta variants postdated the positive PCR dates, which ran from March to December 2020. Germline values: CDR1 MDHEN, CDR2 SYDVKM. This CDR3 is built from 15 residues. Sequencing of the DNA from cultured CD4+ T cells was carried out with the Oncomine TCR Beta short-read assay. TCRdb passed the PCR reads through MiXCR, listing each CDR3 protein once. Altogether about 26,000 distinct CDR3 sequences are present, approximately 37% being singletons, with the ten largest covering 9.5% to 13%. Comment on this clonotype: Its antigen is still unknown.

The source material was CD4+ T cells from blood, cultured in vitro. The chain recombines TRBV28 with TRBJ2-4, with 8 bases fitting TRBD2. The origin of this receptor is a human donor who had recovered from COVID-19. The CDR3 sequence: CVSRGRRSGRNIQYF. The CDR3 DNA sequence: TGTGTCTCGAGGGGCAGGAGGAGCGGGAGAAACATTCAGTACTTC.